The next 3 T cell receptor beta chains were all read from a single sample in a study of blood T cell repertoires in COVID-19. Sequencing used immunoSEQ multiplex PCR; TCRdb keeps in-frame clones, though not all of them. This table has approximately 180,000 clones, approximately 80% appearing once. The sequenced material came from peripheral blood. The receptors come from a woman older than 75 with COVID-19, enrolled during active disease.

J is TRBJ1-1 and V is TRBV30, with 10 bases fitting TRBD1. The junction had 8 bases not matched to a gene; V was cut back by 6 bases and J by 10 bases. The length of the CDR3 is 12 residues. Germline-derived CDR1 and CDR2 are GTSNPN and SVGIG (reference sequence). CDR3 region: CACGTGAPGAFF. In DNA form, the CDR3 reads TGTGCCTGCGGGACAGGGGCGCCTGGAGCTTTCTTT.

This clone was seen a handful of times. V is TRBV30 and J is TRBJ1-1; D remains ambiguous. This CDR3 has 13 amino acids. The ends were cut back, 1 base at V and 3 bases at J, with 9 bases in the middle. The germline gives CDR1 GTSNPN, CDR2 SVGIG (reference sequence). CDR3 coding DNA: TGTGCCTGGAGTGACGGGGTGTACACTGAAGCTTTCTTT. This codes for CAWSDGVYTEAFF. The variable domain in full, with the rest retrieved from reference TRBV30 and TRBJ1-1, is SQTIHQWPATLVQPVGSPLSLECTVEGTSNPNLYWYRQAAGRGLQLLFYSVGIGQISSEVPQNLSASRPQDRQFILSSKKLLLSDSGFYLCAWSDGVYTEAFFGQGTRLTVV.

This rearrangement joins TRBV21-1 to TRBJ2-1; the table's D call, TRBD1, was not checked against the DNA. TRBV21-1 corresponds to a pseudogene. There are 19 residues in the CDR3. As DNA, the CDR3 is TGTGCCAGCAGCAAAGGTAGACAGGGCGGAGATACGGGGTACAATGAGCAGTTCTTC. Residues: CASSKGRQGGDTGYNEQFF.